This is a list of T cell receptor beta chains from one sample in a study of T cell repertoires in cytomegalovirus infection. A single record per CDR3 protein comes from TCRdb applying MiXCR to the reads. The sample yields hundreds of thousands of distinct CDR3 sequences, 35% seen once. The sequencing sample was made of PBMCs. The receptors stem from a human donor in good health (CMV status not recorded). Some clones in this sample may be carry-over from other donors' samples. The CDR3 runs from the conserved cysteine through the conserved F or W. Each record gives: J gene, V gene, CDR3 protein.

TRBJ2-3	TRBV24-1	CATSDGLEVDGRDTQYF
TRBJ1-1	TRBV10-3	CAIRPQGGNTEAFF
TRBJ2-4	TRBV6-2/TRBV6-3	CASSYPPGRRAKNIQYF
TRBJ2-1	TRBV20-1	CSARGPAGEQFF
TRBJ1-2	TRBV19	CASSKYFGRDIPNYGYTF
TRBJ2-2	TRBV6-6	CASSPGPGEGGATGELFF
TRBJ2-5	TRBV6-6	CASSYSLREGSFQETQYF
TRBJ2-3	TRBV25-1	CASVLPSGGRTDTQYF
TRBJ2-7	TRBV7-2	CASSLDGRTVDEQYF
TRBJ1-5	TRBV6-2/TRBV6-3	CASSRRGAIGQPQHF
TRBJ2-6	TRBV25-1	CASSPTRGRAGANVLTF
TRBJ1-1	TRBV6-2/TRBV6-3	CASSRDSYLSFF
TRBJ2-6	TRBV9	CASSVPGAPLSGANVLTF
TRBJ2-5	TRBV14	CASSKTSGSATQYF
TRBJ1-1	TRBV19	CASSIDREGTEAFF
TRBJ2-7	TRBV6-1	CASSYPPRPSTVYEQYF